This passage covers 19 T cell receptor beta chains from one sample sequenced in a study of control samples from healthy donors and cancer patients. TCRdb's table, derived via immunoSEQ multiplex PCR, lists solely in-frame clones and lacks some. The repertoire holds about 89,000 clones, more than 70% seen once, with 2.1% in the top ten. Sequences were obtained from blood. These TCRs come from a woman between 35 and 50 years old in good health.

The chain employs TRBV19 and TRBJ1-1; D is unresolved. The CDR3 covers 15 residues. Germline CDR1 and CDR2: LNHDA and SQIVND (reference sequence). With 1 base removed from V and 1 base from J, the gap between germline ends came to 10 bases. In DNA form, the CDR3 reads TGTGCCAGTAGTATAGGTCCGGGAAAGAACACTGAAGCTTTCTTT. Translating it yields CASSIGPGKNTEAFF.

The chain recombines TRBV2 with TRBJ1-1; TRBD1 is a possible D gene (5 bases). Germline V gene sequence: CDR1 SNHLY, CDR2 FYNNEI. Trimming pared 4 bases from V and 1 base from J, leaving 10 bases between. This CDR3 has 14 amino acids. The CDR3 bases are TGTGCCAGCAGTGGATATGGGGCGAACACTGAAGCTTTCTTT. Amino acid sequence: CASSGYGANTEAFF.

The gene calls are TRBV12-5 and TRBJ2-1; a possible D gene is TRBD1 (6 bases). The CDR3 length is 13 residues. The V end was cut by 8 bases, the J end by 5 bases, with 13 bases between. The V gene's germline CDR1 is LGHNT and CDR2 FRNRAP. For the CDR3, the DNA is TGTGCTAGTTGCCGGGACACCGACAATGAGCAGTTCTTC. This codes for CASCRDTDNEQFF.

Written as DNA, the CDR3 is TGTGCCATCAGTGAGTCGACGGGTCAGTCTTGGAACGAGCAGTACTTC. Residues: CAISESTGQSWNEQYF. The chain has TRBV10-3 and TRBJ2-7; no clear D gene. Germline V CDR1 and CDR2: ENHRY, SYGVKD. The CDR3 length is 16 residues. V was clipped by 0 bases and J by 5 bases, with 17 bases between them.

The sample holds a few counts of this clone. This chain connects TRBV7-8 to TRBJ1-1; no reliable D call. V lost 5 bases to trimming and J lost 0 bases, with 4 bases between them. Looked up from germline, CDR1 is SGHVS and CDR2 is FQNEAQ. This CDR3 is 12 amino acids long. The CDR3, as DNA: TGTGCCAGCAGCCCATTGAACACTGAAGCTTTCTTT. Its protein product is CASSPLNTEAFF.

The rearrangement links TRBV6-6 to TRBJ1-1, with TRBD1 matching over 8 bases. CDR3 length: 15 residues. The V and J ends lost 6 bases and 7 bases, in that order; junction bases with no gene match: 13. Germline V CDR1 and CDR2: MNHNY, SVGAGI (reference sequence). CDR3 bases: TGTGCCAGCAGATTAGCCGGGACAGGAGAGATTGAAGCTTTCTTT. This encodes CASRLAGTGEIEAFF.

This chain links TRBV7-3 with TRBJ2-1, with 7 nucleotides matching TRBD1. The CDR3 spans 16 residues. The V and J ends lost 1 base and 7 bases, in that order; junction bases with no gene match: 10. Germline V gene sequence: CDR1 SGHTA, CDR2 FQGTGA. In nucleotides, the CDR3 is TGTGCCAGCAGCTTAAGATCCGGGACAGATCCTAATGAGCAGTTCTTC. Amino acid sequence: CASSLRSGTDPNEQFF. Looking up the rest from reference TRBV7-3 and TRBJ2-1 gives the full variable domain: GAGVSQTPSNKVTEKGKYVELRCDPISGHTALYWYRQSLGQGPEFLIYFQGTGAADDSGLPNDRFFAVRPEGSVSTLKIQRTERGDSAVYLCASSLRSGTDPNEQFFGPGTRLTVL.

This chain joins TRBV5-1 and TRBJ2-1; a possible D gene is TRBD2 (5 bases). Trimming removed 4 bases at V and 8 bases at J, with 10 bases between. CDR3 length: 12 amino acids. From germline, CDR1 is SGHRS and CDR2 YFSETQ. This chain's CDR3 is CASSRDRDEQFF. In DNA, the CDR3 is TGCGCCAGCAGCCGGGATAGGGATGAGCAGTTCTTC. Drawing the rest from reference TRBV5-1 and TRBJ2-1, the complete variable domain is KAGVTQTPRYLIKTRGQQVTLSCSPISGHRSVSWYQQTPGQGLQFLFEYFSETQRNKGNFPGRFSGRQFSNSRSEMNVSTLELGDSALYLCASSRDRDEQFFGPGTRLTVL.

CDR3 sequence: CASSGDPDGETQYF. The CDR3 DNA reads TGTGCCAGCTCCGGGGACCCGGACGGGGAGACCCAGTACTTC. The chain has TRBV6-5 and TRBJ2-5; perhaps D is TRBD1 or TRBD2 (5 bases each). The V end was cut by 8 bases, the J end by 5 bases, with 18 bases between. The germline V gene encodes CDR1 MNHEY and CDR2 SVGAGI. The length of the CDR3 is 14 residues.

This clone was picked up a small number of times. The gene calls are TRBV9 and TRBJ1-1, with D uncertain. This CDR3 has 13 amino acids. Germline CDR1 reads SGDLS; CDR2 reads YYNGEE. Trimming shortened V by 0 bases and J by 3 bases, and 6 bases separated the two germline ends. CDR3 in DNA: TGTGCCAGCAGCGTAGGGCACTACACTGAAGCTTTCTTT. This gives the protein CASSVGHYTEAFF.

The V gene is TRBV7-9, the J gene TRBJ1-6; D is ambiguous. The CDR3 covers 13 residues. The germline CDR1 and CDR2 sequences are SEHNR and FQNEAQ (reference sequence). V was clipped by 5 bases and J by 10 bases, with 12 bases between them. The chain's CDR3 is CASSLSDRSPLHF. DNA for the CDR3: TGTGCCAGCAGCCTTTCGGATCGGTCACCCCTCCACTTT. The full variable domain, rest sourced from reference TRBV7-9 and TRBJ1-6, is DTGVSQNPRHKITKRGQNVTFRCDPISEHNRLYWYRQTLGQGPEFLTYFQNEAQLEKSRLLSDRFSAERPKGSFSTLEIQRTEQGDSAMYLCASSLSDRSPLHFGNGTRLTVT.

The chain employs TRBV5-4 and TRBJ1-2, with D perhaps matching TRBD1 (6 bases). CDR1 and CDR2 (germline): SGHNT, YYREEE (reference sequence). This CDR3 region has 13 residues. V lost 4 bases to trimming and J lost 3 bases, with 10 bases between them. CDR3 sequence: CASSKPGDYGYTF. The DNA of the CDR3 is TGTGCCAGCAGCAAACCAGGGGACTATGGCTACACCTTC.

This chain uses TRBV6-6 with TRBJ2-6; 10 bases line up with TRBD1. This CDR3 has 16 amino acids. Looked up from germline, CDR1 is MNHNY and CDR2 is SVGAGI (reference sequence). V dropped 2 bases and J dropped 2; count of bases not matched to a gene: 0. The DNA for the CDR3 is TGTGCCAGCAGTTACGGACAGGGGGCTGGGGCCAACGTCCTGACTTTC. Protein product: CASSYGQGAGANVLTF.

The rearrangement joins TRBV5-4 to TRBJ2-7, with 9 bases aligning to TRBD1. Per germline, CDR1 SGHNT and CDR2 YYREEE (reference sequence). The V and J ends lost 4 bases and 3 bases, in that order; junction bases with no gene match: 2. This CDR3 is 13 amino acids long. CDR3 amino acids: CASSRDRDYEQYF. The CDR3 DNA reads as TGTGCCAGCAGCCGGGACAGGGACTACGAGCAGTACTTC.

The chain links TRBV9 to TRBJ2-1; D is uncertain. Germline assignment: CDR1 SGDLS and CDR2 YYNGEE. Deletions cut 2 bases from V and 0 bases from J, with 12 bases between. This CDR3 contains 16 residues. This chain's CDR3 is CASSVQVRSSYNEQFF. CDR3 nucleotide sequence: TGTGCCAGCAGCGTTCAAGTGCGGAGCTCCTACAATGAGCAGTTCTTC.

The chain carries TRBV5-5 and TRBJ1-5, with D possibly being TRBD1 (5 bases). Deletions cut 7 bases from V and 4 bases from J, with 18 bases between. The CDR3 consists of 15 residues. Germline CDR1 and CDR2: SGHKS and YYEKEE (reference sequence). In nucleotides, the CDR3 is TGTGCCAGCCGCAGCGTAGGGGATGAGAATCAGCCCCAGCATTTT. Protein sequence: CASRSVGDENQPQHF.

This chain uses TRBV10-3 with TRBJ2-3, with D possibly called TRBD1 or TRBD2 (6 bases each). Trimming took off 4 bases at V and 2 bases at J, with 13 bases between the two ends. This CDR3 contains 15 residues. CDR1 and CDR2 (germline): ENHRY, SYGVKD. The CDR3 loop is CAISGGREHTDTQYF. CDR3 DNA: TGTGCCATCAGTGGGGGGCGGGAACACACAGATACGCAGTATTTT.

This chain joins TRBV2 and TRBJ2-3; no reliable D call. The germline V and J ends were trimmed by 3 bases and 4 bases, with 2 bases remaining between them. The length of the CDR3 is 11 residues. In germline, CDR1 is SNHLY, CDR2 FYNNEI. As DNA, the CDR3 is TGTGCCAGCAGTGATGCAGATACGCAGTATTTT. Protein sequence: CASSDADTQYF.

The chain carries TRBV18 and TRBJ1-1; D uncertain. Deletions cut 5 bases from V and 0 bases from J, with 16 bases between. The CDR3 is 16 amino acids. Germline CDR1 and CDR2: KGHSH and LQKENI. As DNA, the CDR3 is TGTGCCAGCTCATCGCAAGCAGTCAGCATGAACACTGAAGCTTTCTTT. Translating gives CASSSQAVSMNTEAFF.